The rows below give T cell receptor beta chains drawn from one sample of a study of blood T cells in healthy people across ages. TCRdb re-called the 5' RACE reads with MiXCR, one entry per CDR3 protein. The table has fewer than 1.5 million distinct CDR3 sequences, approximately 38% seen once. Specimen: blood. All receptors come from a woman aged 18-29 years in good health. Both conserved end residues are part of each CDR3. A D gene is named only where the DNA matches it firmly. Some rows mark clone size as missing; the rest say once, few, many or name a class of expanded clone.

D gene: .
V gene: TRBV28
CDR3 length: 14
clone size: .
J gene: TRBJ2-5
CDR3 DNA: TGTGCCAGCAGTTTCGCGGGGGCGCGGGAGACCCAGTACTTC
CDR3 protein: CASSFAGARETQYF

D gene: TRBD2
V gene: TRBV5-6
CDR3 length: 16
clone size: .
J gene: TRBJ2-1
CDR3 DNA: TGTGCCAGCAGCTCCTTAGCGGGAGGGGAAGCCAATGAGCAGTTCTTC
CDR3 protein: CASSSLAGGEANEQFF

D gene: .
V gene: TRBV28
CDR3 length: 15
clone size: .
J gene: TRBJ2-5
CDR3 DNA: TGTGCCAGCAGTTCCAGACAGGACCCTCAAGAGACCCAGTACTTC
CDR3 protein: CASSSRQDPQETQYF

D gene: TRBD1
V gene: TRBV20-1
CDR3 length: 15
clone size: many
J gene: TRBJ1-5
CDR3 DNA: TGCAGTGCTAGAGTAACAGGGGCGTTCAATCAGCCCCAGCATTTT
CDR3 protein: CSARVTGAFNQPQHF

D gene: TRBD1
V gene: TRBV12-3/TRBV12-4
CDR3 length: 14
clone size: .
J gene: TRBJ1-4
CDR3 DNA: TGTGCCAGCAGGGGTAGACAGGGATCTGAAAAACTGTTTTTT
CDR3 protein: CASRGRQGSEKLFF

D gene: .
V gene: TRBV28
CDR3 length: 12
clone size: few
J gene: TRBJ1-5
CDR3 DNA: TGTGCCAGCAGACTGGCCTGGGAGCCCCAGCATTTT
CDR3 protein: CASRLAWEPQHF

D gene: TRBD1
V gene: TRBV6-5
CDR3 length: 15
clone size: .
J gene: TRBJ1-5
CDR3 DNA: TGTGCCAGCAGCATCGGACAGGGGGCAAATCAGCCCCAGCATTTT
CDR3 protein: CASSIGQGANQPQHF

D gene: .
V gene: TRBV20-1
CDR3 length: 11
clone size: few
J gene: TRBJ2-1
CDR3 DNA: TGCAGTGCTAGAGTTGAGCGTGAGCAGTTCTTC
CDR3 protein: CSARVEREQFF

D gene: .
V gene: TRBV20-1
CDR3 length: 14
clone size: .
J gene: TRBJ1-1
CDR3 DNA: TGCAGTGCTAGACAGGTTTCGGGGAACACTGAAGCTTTCTTT
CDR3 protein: CSARQVSGNTEAFF

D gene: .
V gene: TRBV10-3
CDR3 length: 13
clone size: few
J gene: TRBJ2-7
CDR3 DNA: TGTGCCATCAGTAGTACTGGACCCTACGAGCAGTACTTC
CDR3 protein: CAISSTGPYEQYF

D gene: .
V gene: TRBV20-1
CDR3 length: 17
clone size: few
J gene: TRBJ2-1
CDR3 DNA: TGCAGTGCTAGAGATCGGGTTCTTGAAATTTATTACAATGAGCAGTTCTTC
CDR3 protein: CSARDRVLEIYYNEQFF

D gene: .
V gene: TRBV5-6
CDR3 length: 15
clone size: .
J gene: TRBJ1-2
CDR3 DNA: TGTGCCAGCAGCCCCCTGGACACCTTTAACTATGGCTACACCTTC
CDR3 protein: CASSPLDTFNYGYTF

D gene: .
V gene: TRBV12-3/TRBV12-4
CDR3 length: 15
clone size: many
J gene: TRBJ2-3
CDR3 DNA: TGTGCCAGCAGTTTTAAACGGTTCGAGGTCGGTACGCAGTATTTT
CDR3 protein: CASSFKRFEVGTQYF

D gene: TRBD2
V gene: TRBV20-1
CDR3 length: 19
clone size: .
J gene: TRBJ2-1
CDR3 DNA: TGCAGTGCCCTGGGGCAGGCACGGGGACTAGCGGGAGTTGTTAATGAGCAGTTCTTC
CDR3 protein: CSALGQARGLAGVVNEQFF

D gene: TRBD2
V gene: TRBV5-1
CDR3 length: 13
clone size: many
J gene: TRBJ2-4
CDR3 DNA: TGCGCCAGCAGACTCGATGGGGGGGACATTCAGTACTTC
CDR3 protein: CASRLDGGDIQYF

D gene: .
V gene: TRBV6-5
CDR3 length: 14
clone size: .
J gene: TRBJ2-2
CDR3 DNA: TGTGCCAGCAGTCCCTCTGGGGCGACCGGGGAGCTGTTTTTT
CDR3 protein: CASSPSGATGELFF

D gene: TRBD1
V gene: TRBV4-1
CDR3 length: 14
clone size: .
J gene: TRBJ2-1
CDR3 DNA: TGCGTCAGCAGCCATCAACAGGGGTACAATGAGCAGTTCTTC
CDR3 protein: CVSSHQQGYNEQFF

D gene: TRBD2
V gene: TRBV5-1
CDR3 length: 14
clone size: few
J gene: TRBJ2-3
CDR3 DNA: TGCGCCAGCAGTACGGGAGGGCCTACAGATACGCAGTATTTT
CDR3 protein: CASSTGGPTDTQYF

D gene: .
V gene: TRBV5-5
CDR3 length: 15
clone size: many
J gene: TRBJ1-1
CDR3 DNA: TGTGCCAGCAGCTTCGAGATGCGGGGCGCCGGGGGGGCTTTCTTT
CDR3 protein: CASSFEMRGAGGAFF

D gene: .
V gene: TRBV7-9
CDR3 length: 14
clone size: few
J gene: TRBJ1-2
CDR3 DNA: TGTGCCAGCAGCTTAGATTTGTCAGACTATGGCTACACCTTC
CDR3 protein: CASSLDLSDYGYTF